Below, 29 T cell receptor beta chains from the same sample are listed, as sequenced in a study of beta chain features in type 1 diabetes. The authors reverse transcribed all of the isolated RNA, so sequencing captured expressed TCRB transcripts. The method was immunoSEQ multiplex PCR; TCRdb's version includes in-frame clones alone and lacks a portion of them. The table lists 810,000 or so clones, roughly 16% of them singletons. The source material was naive CD4+ T cells from blood. Every receptor here comes from a woman aged 18-35 years in good health.

This clone was seen more than once but under ten times. The chain combines TRBV7-2 with TRBJ2-3, with D hard to call. This CDR3 contains 15 residues. V was clipped by 3 bases and J by 4 bases, with 14 bases between them. Germline lookup yields CDR1 SGHTA and CDR2 FQGNSA. CDR3 nucleotides: TGTGCCAGCAGCTTCAGACGAGCGTACGCAGATACGCAGTATTTT. It codes for CASSFRRAYADTQYF.

The rearrangement joins TRBV6-6 to TRBJ2-7; D may correspond to TRBD1 or TRBD2 (6 bases each). The CDR3 is made up of 13 amino acids. Germline CDR1 and CDR2: MNHNY and SVGAGI (reference sequence). The V gene lost 7 bases and the J gene lost 7 bases, with 17 bases spanning the gap. CDR3 coding DNA: TGTGCCAGCACAATAGCGGAGGGGGGAGAGCAGTACTTC. This codes for CASTIAEGGEQYF.

The chain recombines TRBV7-9 with TRBJ2-5; TRBD1 might be the D (5 bases). The CDR3 length is 16 residues. Germline CDR1 and CDR2: SEHNR and FQNEAQ (reference sequence). V lost 0 bases, J lost 4 bases, and 15 bases lay in between. In DNA form, the CDR3 reads TGTGCCAGCAGCTTAGCAATAGGGGCACGGTCAGAGACCCAGTACTTC. It codes for CASSLAIGARSETQYF.

The chain uses TRBV5-1 and TRBJ2-7; 12 nucleotides agree with TRBD2. The CDR3 loop spans 15 amino acids. Losses at the gene ends were 7 bases for V and 3 bases for J; bases not matched to a gene: 8. The germline V gene encodes CDR1 SGHRS and CDR2 YFSETQ. The CDR3 DNA reads TGCGCCAGCGGAAAACTAGCGGGAGGCGGCTACGAGCAGTACTTC. Translated, it gives CASGKLAGGGYEQYF.

This clone was seen a handful of times. The rearrangement joins TRBV29-1 to TRBJ1-5, with D maybe TRBD1 (6 bases). Per the germline V gene, CDR1 is SQVTM and CDR2 is ANQGSEA. The CDR3 length is 13 residues. The ends were cut back, 6 bases at V and 0 bases at J, with 9 bases in the middle. The CDR3 is CSVRTDSNQPQHF. The CDR3 DNA is TGCAGCGTGCGGACAGATAGCAATCAGCCCCAGCATTTT.

This clone was seen a few times. This chain joins TRBV28 and TRBJ1-3; 9 bases are shared with TRBD1. The CDR3 sequence is 16 residues long. V lost 5 bases to trimming and J lost 0 bases; unmatched junction nucleotides: 5. CDR1 is MDHEN and CDR2 is SYDVKM in the germline V gene. This chain's CDR3 is CASSPPGQGSGNTIYF. The CDR3 region has the DNA TGTGCCAGCAGTCCTCCGGGACAGGGCTCTGGAAACACCATATATTTT.

The V and J genes are TRBV4-1 and TRBJ1-1; D call uncertain. V was clipped by 5 bases and J by 3 bases, with 13 bases between them. The CDR3 extends over 14 amino acids. Germline V gene sequence: CDR1 MGHRA, CDR2 YSYEKL. CDR3 sequence reads: CASSSDGVYTEAFF. CDR3 bases: TGCGCCAGCAGCTCTGACGGGGTGTACACTGAAGCTTTCTTT.

A note on this clone: At one end the junction does not follow the germline gene, possibly because of a read error. The chain combines TRBV5-4 with TRBJ2-5; maybe TRBD1 (5 bases). The CDR3 is 13 amino acids. Germline CDR1 is SGHNT and CDR2 is YYREEE (reference sequence). The CDR3 sequence is CASSQTPTVPGHF. The CDR3 bases are TGTGCCAGCAGCCAAACGCCGACGGTCCCAGGGCACTTC.

Concerning this clone itself: The sample holds other DNA sequences that translate to the same CDR3. The gene calls are TRBV9 and TRBJ2-1; D ambiguous. Trimming removed 0 bases from V and 0 bases from J, with 4 bases in between. The CDR3 contains 14 residues. Germline CDR1 SGDLS, CDR2 YYNGEE. DNA of the CDR3: TGTGCCAGCAGCGTAGCAAGCTCCTACAATGAGCAGTTCTTC. This sequence encodes CASSVASSYNEQFF. The entire variable domain, with the rest obtained from reference TRBV9 and TRBJ2-1, is as follows: DSGVTQTPKHLITATGQRVTLRCSPRSGDLSVYWYQQSLDQGLQFLIQYYNGEERAKGNILERFSAQQFPDLHSELNLSSLELGDSALYFCASSVASSYNEQFFGPGTRLTVL.

This clone was seen only a few times. V is TRBV7-8 and J is TRBJ2-2; 9 bases are a match to TRBD1. The CDR3 has 16 amino acids. The germline gives CDR1 SGHVS, CDR2 FQNEAQ. V shed 2 bases, J shed 4 bases, and the junction held 5 bases outside the gene matches. The CDR3 protein is CASSLLDRGFTGELFF. The DNA of the CDR3 is TGTGCCAGCAGCTTACTCGACAGGGGGTTCACCGGGGAGCTGTTTTTT.

This clone came up a few times. This sequence joins TRBV5-4 and TRBJ1-5; D gene uncertain. CDR1 and CDR2 (germline): SGHNT, YYREEE (reference sequence). Trimming cost V 0 bases and J 5 bases, with 3 bases left between them. The CDR3 runs 12 residues. CDR3 nucleotides: TGTGCCAGCAGCTTGGAAGATCAGCCCCAGCATTTT. Translating it yields CASSLEDQPQHF.

This clone was recorded a few times. V is TRBV19 and J is TRBJ2-1, with 7 bases aligning to TRBD2. CDR1 LNHDA and CDR2 SQIVND come from the germline V gene (reference sequence). The CDR3 has 14 amino acids. Unmatched junction bases numbered 4, after V lost 5 bases and J lost 3 bases. The CDR3 nucleotides are TGTGCCAGTAGTTTGGGGGACTACTACAATGAGCAGTTCTTC. Its protein product is CASSLGDYYNEQFF.

The genes are TRBV5-1 and TRBJ2-7, with D possibly matching TRBD1 (5 bases). V dropped 2 bases and J dropped 5 bases, with 14 bases sitting between them. Germline loops: CDR1 SGHRS, CDR2 YFSETQ. This CDR3 contains 14 residues. For the CDR3, the DNA is TGCGCCAGCAGCTTACTTTTAGGGGATGACGAGCAGTACTTC. This sequence encodes CASSLLLGDDEQYF.

The V call is TRBV19, the J call TRBJ1-1; maybe TRBD1 (5 bases). This CDR3 comprises 13 residues. From germline, CDR1 is LNHDA and CDR2 SQIVND (reference sequence). Between the trimmed V and J ends, which lost 8 bases and 0 bases, there was a span of 10 bases. The CDR3 protein is CASAKQVNTEAFF. CDR3 in DNA: TGTGCCAGTGCAAAACAGGTGAACACTGAAGCTTTCTTT.

CDR3 protein: CASTYCGGPQVNTEAFF. In DNA, the CDR3 is TGTGCCAGCACCTATTGTGGGGGGCCCCAGGTGAACACTGAAGCTTTCTTT. The V gene is TRBV27, the J gene TRBJ1-1; D is perhaps TRBD1 (6 bases). Germline-derived CDR1 and CDR2 are MNHEY and SMNVEV (reference sequence). Trimming removed 7 bases at V and 0 bases at J, with 21 bases between. CDR3 length: 17 residues.

This clone was detected a few times. The CDR3 bases are TGTGCCAGCAGCACTCTAGCGGGAGGGACGATCAATGAGCAGTTCTTC. It encodes CASSTLAGGTINEQFF. J is TRBJ2-1 and V is TRBV27; 12 nucleotides agree with TRBD2. The germline V gene encodes CDR1 MNHEY and CDR2 SMNVEV (reference sequence). The ends lost 6 bases at V and 6 bases at J; junction bases unmatched: 9. The CDR3 contains 16 residues.

The gene calls are TRBV5-4 and TRBJ2-1; TRBD2 aligns across 9 bases. The CDR3 length is 14 residues. V was pared by 4 bases and J by 8 bases, with 7 bases of the junction left unmatched. From germline, CDR1 is SGHNT and CDR2 YYREEE (reference sequence). CDR3 in DNA: TGTGCCAGCAGCCTCCCGGTAGCGGGAGATGAGCAGTTCTTC. Translating gives CASSLPVAGDEQFF.

The chain joins TRBV7-2 to TRBJ1-4; D uncertain. CDR1 is SGHTA and CDR2 is FQGNSA in the germline V gene. V was cut by 5 bases and J by 10 bases, with 17 bases left in between. The length of the CDR3 is 14 residues. The CDR3 sequence is CASSLGRGSGKLFF. CDR3 sequence (DNA): TGTGCCAGCAGCCTTGGACGAGGGTCGGGAAAACTGTTTTTT.

This clone was observed a few times. The chain is built from TRBV11-2 and TRBJ2-1; D is unresolved. Germline V gene lookup returns CDR1 SGHAT and CDR2 FQNNGV. Trimming pared 0 bases from V and 5 bases from J, leaving 11 bases between. The CDR3 has 15 residues. The chain's CDR3 is CASSLDFGSHNEQFF. The CDR3 DNA reads as TGTGCCAGCAGCTTAGATTTTGGCAGTCACAATGAGCAGTTCTTC.

This clone has only a few counts. This chain links TRBV5-4 with TRBJ2-3; 10 nucleotides line up with TRBD2. V shed 2 bases, J shed 1 base, and the junction held 4 bases outside the gene matches. The length of the CDR3 is 16 residues. Germline CDR1 reads SGHNT; CDR2 reads YYREEE (reference sequence). Here the CDR3 DNA reads TGTGCCAGCAGCTTATCTAGCGGGGGTCGCACAGATACGCAGTATTTT. This encodes CASSLSSGGRTDTQYF.

This clone has just one count. V gene TRBV18 combines with J gene TRBJ1-1, with D tentatively TRBD1 (5 bases). Germline assignment: CDR1 KGHSH and CDR2 LQKENI. This CDR3 comprises 15 residues. Trimming removed 2 bases from V and 0 bases from J, with 10 bases in between. The CDR3, as DNA: TGTGCCAGCTCACCAAGGGGCTACATGAACACTGAAGCTTTCTTT. This encodes CASSPRGYMNTEAFF.

The chain combines TRBV7-8 with TRBJ1-5; unclear D gene. Germline V lookup: CDR1 SGHVS, CDR2 FQNEAQ. Trimming cost V 3 bases and J 0 bases, with 15 bases left between them. This CDR3 has 17 residues. The CDR3 loop reads CASSFHRGRYSNQPQHF. In DNA, the CDR3 is TGTGCCAGCAGCTTTCACCGCGGGCGCTATAGCAATCAGCCCCAGCATTTT.

The chain joins TRBV15 to TRBJ1-3; TRBD1 is a possible D gene (5 bases). Germline V CDR1 and CDR2: LNHNV, YYDKDF (reference sequence). Trimming removed 5 bases from V and 0 bases from J, with 11 bases in between. This CDR3 has 15 amino acids. The CDR3 loop is CATSLRQSSGNTIYF. In nucleotides, the CDR3 is TGTGCCACCAGCTTGAGACAGAGCTCTGGAAACACCATATATTTT.

The J gene is TRBJ2-1, the V gene TRBV7-2; D gene uncertain. The CDR3 length is 14 residues. Trimming took off 5 bases at V and 7 bases at J, with 15 bases between the two ends. Germline V gene sequence: CDR1 SGHTA, CDR2 FQGNSA. CDR3 region: CASSPHRRPNEQFF. The DNA of the CDR3 is TGTGCCAGCAGCCCCCACCGGCGCCCGAATGAGCAGTTCTTC.

V is TRBV19 and J is TRBJ2-7, with 10 positions matching TRBD1. CDR3 length equals 14 residues. The V segment lost 6 bases and the J segment 4 bases; nucleotides outside the gene matches: 6. Germline loops: CDR1 LNHDA, CDR2 SQIVND (reference sequence). The CDR3 DNA follows: TGTGCCAGTAGCTCGGGACAGGGGCCATACGAGCAGTACTTC. The encoded protein is CASSSGQGPYEQYF.

V is TRBV15 and J is TRBJ1-5, with unresolved D. V was shortened by 6 bases and J by 0 bases, with 18 bases between the two germline ends. Per the germline V gene, CDR1 is LNHNV and CDR2 is YYDKDF (reference sequence). The CDR3 is 17 amino acids. This CDR3 reads CATRSGGSGYSNQPQHF. The CDR3 DNA is TGTGCCACCAGATCAGGAGGGTCCGGCTATAGCAATCAGCCCCAGCATTTT.

V is TRBV18 and J is TRBJ2-7; tentatively, D is TRBD1 (5 bases). Between the trimmed V and J ends, which lost 3 bases and 2 bases, there was a span of 17 bases. CDR1 KGHSH and CDR2 LQKENI come from the germline V gene. CDR3 size: 16 residues. The CDR3 DNA reads as TGTGCCAGCTCACCTCTAACAGGCGATGGTCCCTACGAGCAGTACTTC. The encoded protein is CASSPLTGDGPYEQYF.

This clone has a handful of counts. The rearrangement uses TRBV11-2 and TRBJ2-7; maybe TRBD2 (6 bases). With 2 bases removed from V and 4 bases from J, the gap between germline ends came to 15 bases. The CDR3 loop spans 15 amino acids. Germline V gene data show CDR1 as SGHAT and CDR2 as FQNNGV. The CDR3 reads CASSLLGIGGYEQYF. DNA of the CDR3: TGTGCCAGCAGCTTATTGGGAATCGGAGGGTACGAGCAGTACTTC.

The CDR3 bases are TGTGCCAGCAGCTATACCCCCCTGACGTACACCGGGGAGCTGTTTTTT. It translates to CASSYTPLTYTGELFF. The chain uses TRBV7-2 and TRBJ2-2; D ambiguous. Germline-derived CDR1 and CDR2 are SGHTA and FQGNSA. The ends were cut back, 4 bases at V and 3 bases at J, with 15 bases in the middle. The CDR3 sequence is 16 residues long.